The sequence of this T cell receptor (beta chain) was determined in a study of CD8 T cells in Susac syndrome. As to this clonotype: Its antigen is currently unknown.

RNA amounts of about 0.5 to 1 ug underwent reverse transcription with random hexamers. Amplification of TCR beta CDR3 was carried out by immunoSEQ multiplex PCR, which covered 54 Vbeta and 13 Jbeta segments. TCRdb passed the immunoSEQ multiplex PCR reads through MiXCR, listing each CDR3 protein once. Of approximately 80,000 distinct CDR3 sequences in the sample, over 75% were seen once. The CDR3 is 16 amino acids. The ends were cut back, 3 bases at V and 0 bases at J, with 15 bases in the middle. CDR1 is SGDLS, CDR2 YYNGEE, per germline. Study findings and constraints: The TCR sequencing and HLA analysis in the study involved a relatively small number of individuals, as the study acknowledged.

The J gene is TRBJ1-2, the V gene TRBV9, with D possibly TRBD1 on 6 matching bases. The TCR originated in a human donor with multiple sclerosis. What was sequenced was CD8+ T cells from PBMCs. The CDR3 DNA reads as TGTGCCAGCAGCGGTACGGGGGGCCCAACTAACTATGGCTACACCTTC. Its protein is CASSGTGGPTNYGYTF.